This T cell receptor (beta chain) is from a study of blood T cell repertoires in COVID-19. In the study overall: Acute-phase and convalescent COVID-19 samples originated in the United States, Italy and Spain. T cells, B-cell-depleted T cells, or PBMCs provided the cDNA or gDNA that served as material.

CDR1 and CDR2 (germline): SGHRS, YFSETQ. The CDR3 loop spans 14 amino acids. V was shortened by 1 base and J by 6 bases, with 11 bases between the two germline ends. Methods used by the authors: Reference gene primer amplification in the assay estimated nucleated cell counts. Libraries were prepared by immunoSEQ multiplex PCR; TCRdb keeps only in-frame clonotypes and omits some of them. That table gives V, J and clone size, and the DNA gave D and trimming. Of under 150,000 clones in the sample, around 90% were seen once. Specimen: peripheral blood. This TCR was sampled from a man aged 45-65 years with active COVID-19. J is TRBJ1-5 and V is TRBV5-1; D might be TRBD1 (6 bases). CDR3 bases: TGCGCCAGCAGCTTGACAGGGTCCGGTCAGCCCCAGCATTTT. It codes for CASSLTGSGQPQHF.